This T cell receptor (beta chain) was profiled in a study of blood T cell repertoires in COVID-19 (dated by TCRdb to 2018 to 2021). Background for the entire study: The collaborator samples originated in the United States, Italy and Spain and spanned the acute and convalescent phases of COVID-19. The repertoires were made available in a free public database intended to serve as a resource for research on the immune response to SARS-CoV-2. Where available, HLA class I and class II types were obtained from metadata supplied by the sample provider rather than from assay-based typing. The prospective study material was composed of cDNA or gDNA derived from T cells, B-cell-depleted T cells, or PBMCs. The dataset comprised deeply sampled blood TCRbeta repertoires from subjects exposed to, actively infected with, or recovered from COVID-19. Sample metadata almost always included a de-identified subject ID, COVID-19 status, age in years and sex. Samples were obtained from the ongoing ImmuneRACE study (first 160 participants) and from some 1,200 subjects provided by 6 global collaborators. Findings and caveats that apply to the study as a whole: How much clinical and demographic metadata was included differed by source and by participant, and the metadata was provided uncurated.

The germline V gene sets CDR1 to MDHEN and CDR2 to SYDVKM. V and J are trimmed by 5 bases and 1 base, and the gene matches miss 4 bases of the junction. CDR3 length: 16 amino acids, cysteine to phenylalanine. Here the CDR3 DNA is all that survives: 48 bases in frame from base 1. The immunoSEQ Assay, a bias-controlled multiplex PCR, was used to amplify TCRbeta CDR3 regions from genomic DNA. The study's processing was this. Within the assay, amplification of reference gene primers was used to estimate how many nucleated cells each sample contained. To quantify the absolute abundance of each unique TCRbeta CDR3 rearrangement, sequence reads were collapsed and filtered. For each sample, productive Simpson clonality was calculated as the square root of Simpson's diversity index across productive rearrangements. The table comes from immuneACCESS by way of TCRdb, which keeps in-frame sequences with V and J called. Part of the clones is missing from these tables; in studies checked, under half for an unresolved V gene and the rest for unknown reasons. The V and J calls and clone size are taken from that table; D and trimming were inferred from the DNA. The sample table lists about 260,000 clones, approximately 89% of them with a count of one. The ten largest clones add up to more than 8.5% of the sample.

A remark on this clone: The antigen this receptor binds is unknown. Within one base of it there is no much larger clone, and no base qualities were kept.

In Seattle, one collaborating source enrolled patients while the infection was active and tracked those patients longitudinally over the course of disease. The collaborating institutions used their own protocols to collect whole blood in K2EDTA tubes. For TCRbeta analysis, collaborators shipped samples as frozen whole blood, isolated PBMCs, or DNA extracted from either of those sample types. The chain employs TRBV28 and TRBJ2-3, with 12 bases matching TRBD2. Source material: peripheral blood. The receptor's source is a woman in her seventies with COVID-19, enrolled during active disease. The nucleotide sequence is TGTGCCAGCAGTCTAGGACTAGCGGGACGCACAGATACGCAGTATTTT. Translation gives CASSLGLAGRTDTQYF.